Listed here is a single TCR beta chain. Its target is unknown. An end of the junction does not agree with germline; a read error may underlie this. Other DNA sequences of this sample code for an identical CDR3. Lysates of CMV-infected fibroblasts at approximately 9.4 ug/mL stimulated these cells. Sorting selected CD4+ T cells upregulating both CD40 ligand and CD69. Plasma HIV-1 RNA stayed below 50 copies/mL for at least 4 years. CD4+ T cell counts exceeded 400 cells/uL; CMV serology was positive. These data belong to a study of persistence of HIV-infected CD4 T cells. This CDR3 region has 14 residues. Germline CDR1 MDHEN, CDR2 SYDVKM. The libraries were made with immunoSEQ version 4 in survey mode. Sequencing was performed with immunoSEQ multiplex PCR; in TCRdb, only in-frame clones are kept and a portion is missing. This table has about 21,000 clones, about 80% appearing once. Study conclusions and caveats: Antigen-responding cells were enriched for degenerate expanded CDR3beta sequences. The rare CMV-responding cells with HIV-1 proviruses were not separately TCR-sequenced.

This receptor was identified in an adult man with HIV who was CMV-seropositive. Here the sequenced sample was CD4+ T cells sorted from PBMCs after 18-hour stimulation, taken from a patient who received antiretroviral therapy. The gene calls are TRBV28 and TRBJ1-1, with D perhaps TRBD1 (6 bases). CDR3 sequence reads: CASSKQGENTEAFF. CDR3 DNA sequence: TGTGCCAGCAGTAAACAGGGAGAGAACACCGAAGCTTTCTTT.